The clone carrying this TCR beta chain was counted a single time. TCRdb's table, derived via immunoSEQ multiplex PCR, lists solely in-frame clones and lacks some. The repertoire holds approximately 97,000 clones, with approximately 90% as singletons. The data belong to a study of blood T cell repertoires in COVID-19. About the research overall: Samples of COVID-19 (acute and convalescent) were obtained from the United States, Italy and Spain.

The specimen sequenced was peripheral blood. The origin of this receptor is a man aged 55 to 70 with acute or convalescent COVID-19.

Here the CDR3 DNA reads TGTGCCAGCAGTCCTAGACAGGGCGGCAATCAGCCCCAGCATTTT. Amino acids: CASSPRQGGNQPQHF. The V call is TRBV6-5, the J call TRBJ1-5; TRBD1 aligns across 7 bases. The CDR3 sequence is 15 residues long. The V gene's germline CDR1 is MNHEY and CDR2 SVGAGI. V shed 5 bases, J shed 2 bases, and the junction held 6 bases outside the gene matches.